The clone carrying this T cell receptor (beta chain) is a singleton in its sample. Its antigen is not known. Produced via immunoSEQ multiplex PCR; TCRdb's table is partial and in-frame only. This table holds about 120,000 clones, roughly 92% found once. This entry is derived from a study of Tregs in tolerant kidney transplant recipients. Findings and caveats of the study: The small number of patients limits these findings pending further validation. No direct test of biological reproducibility was done here. Activated donor B cell expansion appeared to reveal the most relevant donor-specific TCRbeta repertoire.

The germline CDR1 and CDR2 sequences are SGHRS and YFSETQ. This CDR3 contains 15 residues. V was trimmed by 0 bases and J by 3 bases, leaving 13 bases between them. Unstimulated Tregs (CD4+CD25+CD127-) and CD4+CD25- non-Tregs were sorted from PBMCs. V usage is TRBV5-1 and J usage is TRBJ2-7; perhaps TRBD2 as D (6 bases). The TCR was taken from a human donor in good health. Input material: CD4+ T cells from blood. The CDR3: CASSLGGGLFYEQYF. The DNA of the CDR3 is TGCGCCAGCAGCTTGGGGGGAGGACTTTTCTACGAGCAGTACTTC.